Shown below are 21 T cell receptor beta chains from a single sample sequenced in a study of blood T cell repertoires in COVID-19. TCRdb keeps only in-frame clones here, not all; method: immunoSEQ multiplex PCR. In the table there are roughly 200,000 clones, around nine tenths of which are singletons. The sequenced material came from peripheral blood. All receptors derive from a man in his fifties or sixties with active or convalescent COVID-19.

The chain links TRBV28 to TRBJ1-6; no firm D call. There are 13 residues in the CDR3. Trimming left V 5 bases short and J 6 bases short, with 8 bases between. Germline CDR1 is MDHEN and CDR2 is SYDVKM. The CDR3 region has the DNA TGTGCCAGCAGTACAGCCTCTAATTCACCCCTCCACTTT. As protein: CASSTASNSPLHF.

The CDR3 spells CASSSDKNTEAFF. The CDR3 coding sequence is TGTGCCAGCTCATCTGACAAGAACACTGAAGCTTTCTTT. The V and J genes are TRBV18 and TRBJ1-1; D is unresolved. Trimming took 5 bases from V and 1 from J, leaving 8 bases between them. This CDR3 comprises 13 residues. Germline lookup yields CDR1 KGHSH and CDR2 LQKENI.

The rearrangement joins TRBV21-1 to TRBJ2-1; the table names TRBD2, a call not compared with the DNA. TRBV21-1 is reported as a pseudogene. The CDR3 is 15 amino acids. The CDR3 coding sequence is TGTGCCAGCAGCAAAGACCGGGGGGTTTACAATGAGCAGTTCTTC. Encoded protein: CASSKDRGVYNEQFF.

The rearrangement uses TRBV2 and TRBJ1-2; D gene unclear. This CDR3 has 15 residues. V dropped 7 bases and J dropped 5 bases, with 20 bases sitting between them. Germline V gene data show CDR1 as SNHLY and CDR2 as FYNNEI. CDR3 bases: TGTGCCAGCACTTCGACATGGGTGGTAGAGTATGGCTACACCTTC. Its protein product is CASTSTWVVEYGYTF.

Only one count was recorded for this clone. V usage is TRBV19 and J usage is TRBJ2-7; D is ambiguous. Trimming removed 4 bases from V and 0 bases from J, with 7 bases in between. The length of the CDR3 is 13 residues. The germline gives CDR1 LNHDA, CDR2 SQIVND (reference sequence). CDR3 DNA sequence: TGTGCCAGTAGTAGTCAGGCCTCCTACGAGCAGTACTTC. This codes for CASSSQASYEQYF.

The J gene is TRBJ1-1, the V gene TRBV9; TRBD1 is a possible D gene (5 bases). V lost 0 bases and J lost 1, with 7 bases in between. Germline CDR1 is SGDLS and CDR2 is YYNGEE. The CDR3 spans 14 residues. CDR3 sequence reads: CASSVGTTNTEAFF. The CDR3 DNA sequence: TGTGCCAGCAGCGTAGGGACAACGAACACTGAAGCTTTCTTT.

The chain combines TRBV24-1 with TRBJ1-5; the D is unclear. Trimming stripped 4 bases from V and 6 bases from J, with 18 bases between. Looked up from germline, CDR1 is KGHDR and CDR2 is SFDVKD. This CDR3 region has 16 residues. The CDR3 nucleotides are TGTGCCACCAGTGACGGTGGTAGGTCTCCAGGTCAGCCCCAGCATTTT. It codes for CATSDGGRSPGQPQHF.

V usage is TRBV12-3 or TRBV12-4 and J usage is TRBJ1-1; perhaps TRBD1 as D (6 bases). Trimming removed 6 bases from V and 4 bases from J, with 12 bases in between. CDR3 length equals 13 residues. CDR3 residues: CASSPTGFTEAFF. The CDR3 DNA sequence: TGTGCCAGCAGCCCCACAGGGTTCACTGAAGCTTTCTTT.

CDR3 DNA: TGTGCCAGCAGCTTGGACAGCTCCTACGAGCAGTACTTC. Translating gives CASSLDSSYEQYF. This chain connects TRBV11-2 to TRBJ2-7, with a weak D call TRBD1 (6 bases). This CDR3 comprises 13 residues. Deletions cut 3 bases from V and 0 bases from J, with 6 bases between. Looked up from germline, CDR1 is SGHAT and CDR2 is FQNNGV.

This chain connects TRBV5-1 to TRBJ2-3; tentatively, D is TRBD2 (5 bases). The CDR3 contains 15 residues. Trimming removed 0 bases at V and 7 bases at J, with 15 bases between. The germline gives CDR1 SGHRS, CDR2 YFSETQ. The CDR3 region is CASSLASEGGNTQYF. The DNA of the CDR3 is TGCGCCAGCAGCTTGGCCTCTGAGGGTGGGAATACGCAGTATTTT.

As regards this clone: Additional DNA sequences in this sample encode the identical CDR3. The J gene is TRBJ1-4, the V gene TRBV7-9; D remains unclear. Looked up from germline, CDR1 is SEHNR and CDR2 is FQNEAQ (reference sequence). This CDR3 region has 14 residues. V was pared by 2 bases and J by 2 bases, with 6 bases between. Written as DNA, the CDR3 is TGTGCCAGCAGCTTACAGTCGACTAATGAAAAACTGTTTTTT. This codes for CASSLQSTNEKLFF.

The chain carries TRBV2 and TRBJ1-5, with TRBD1 matching over 7 bases. V dropped 4 bases and J dropped 15; count of bases not matched to a gene: 15. In germline, CDR1 is SNHLY, CDR2 FYNNEI. This CDR3 is built from 14 residues. The CDR3 reads CASSGGRYRGGMHF. Written as DNA, the CDR3 is TGTGCCAGCAGTGGGGGACGTTACAGGGGCGGAATGCATTTT.

CDR3 coding DNA: TGTGCCAGCAGACAGTTTTCCGGGACTAACTATGGCTACACCTTC. Translated, it gives CASRQFSGTNYGYTF. The chain joins TRBV2 to TRBJ1-2; D not certain. Germline-derived CDR1 and CDR2 are SNHLY and FYNNEI. Trimming removed 6 bases at V and 0 bases at J, with 14 bases between. The CDR3 has 15 residues.

The chain employs TRBV18 and TRBJ1-1; D remains ambiguous. This CDR3 region has 13 residues. The germline gives CDR1 KGHSH, CDR2 LQKENI. V lost 6 bases, J lost 0 bases, and 8 bases lay in between. The CDR3 protein is CASSLGLNTEAFF. CDR3 in DNA: TGTGCCAGCTCCCTAGGATTGAACACTGAAGCTTTCTTT. Supplemented by reference TRBV18 and TRBJ1-1, the full variable domain reads NAGVMQNPRHLVRRRGQEARLRCSPMKGHSHVYWYRQLPEEGLKFMVYLQKENIIDESGMPKERFSAEFPKEGPSILRIQQVVRGDSAAYFCASSLGLNTEAFFGQGTRLTVV.

J is TRBJ1-1 and V is TRBV7-2, with 9 bases lining up with TRBD1. This CDR3 spans 16 amino acids. Looked up from germline, CDR1 is SGHTA and CDR2 is FQGNSA. V trimming: 1 base; J trimming: 0 bases; junction bases outside the gene matches: 3. This CDR3 is CASSLGTGALNTEAFF. DNA of the CDR3: TGTGCCAGCAGCTTAGGGACAGGGGCCCTGAACACTGAAGCTTTCTTT.

The chain links TRBV10-2 to TRBJ1-5; 11 bases fit TRBD1. CDR3 length equals 15 residues. After removal of 6 bases from V and 5 bases from J, the junction contained 6 bases not matched to a gene. Germline V gene lookup returns CDR1 WSHSY and CDR2 SAAADI. CDR3 region: CASRGQGAWDQPQHF. CDR3 in DNA: TGCGCCAGCAGAGGACAGGGGGCATGGGATCAGCCCCAGCATTTT.

Concerning this clone itself: This sample includes further DNA sequences coding for the same CDR3. The chain carries TRBV5-1 and TRBJ1-2, with D hard to call. CDR1 and CDR2 (germline): SGHRS, YFSETQ. The CDR3 consists of 12 residues. V gave up 3 bases and J gave up 0 bases, with 3 bases separating them. This chain's CDR3 is CASSSTNYGYTF. The DNA of the CDR3 is TGCGCCAGCAGCTCAACTAACTATGGCTACACCTTC.

This clone showed up just a few times. This chain connects TRBV11-2 to TRBJ1-2; D perhaps matches TRBD1 (5 bases). Trimming removed 2 bases at V and 4 bases at J, with 11 bases between. The CDR3 covers 14 residues. Looked up from germline, CDR1 is SGHAT and CDR2 is FQNNGV. The CDR3 DNA reads TGTGCCAGCAGCTTATTGGCTGGGGCCTATGGCTACACCTTC. Translating gives CASSLLAGAYGYTF.

The chain couples TRBV5-1 to TRBJ1-1; 9 bases are shared with TRBD1. Germline V gene lookup returns CDR1 SGHRS and CDR2 YFSETQ. V shed 4 bases and J 0 bases; nucleotides not matched to a gene: 7. The CDR3 spans 16 residues. The CDR3 loop reads CASSPTGGQMNTEAFF. Written as DNA, the CDR3 is TGCGCCAGCAGCCCGACAGGGGGACAAATGAACACTGAAGCTTTCTTT.

The chain links TRBV9 to TRBJ2-7, with 11 bases that match TRBD2. Germline-derived CDR1 and CDR2 are SGDLS and YYNGEE. Unmatched junction bases numbered 2, after V lost 2 bases and J lost 4 bases. The CDR3 contains 14 residues. CDR3 DNA: TGTGCCAGCAGCGTTACTAGCGGGGGATACGAGCAGTACTTC. Translation gives CASSVTSGGYEQYF.

The chain combines TRBV4-1 with TRBJ1-6; D remains unclear. The CDR3 is 19 amino acids. CDR1 is MGHRA, CDR2 YSYEKL, per germline. V was clipped by 0 bases and J by 0 bases, with 15 bases between them. Here the CDR3 reads CASSQELGGPSSYNSPLHF. The CDR3 region has the DNA TGCGCCAGCAGCCAAGAACTCGGAGGGCCCAGCTCCTATAATTCACCCCTCCACTTT.